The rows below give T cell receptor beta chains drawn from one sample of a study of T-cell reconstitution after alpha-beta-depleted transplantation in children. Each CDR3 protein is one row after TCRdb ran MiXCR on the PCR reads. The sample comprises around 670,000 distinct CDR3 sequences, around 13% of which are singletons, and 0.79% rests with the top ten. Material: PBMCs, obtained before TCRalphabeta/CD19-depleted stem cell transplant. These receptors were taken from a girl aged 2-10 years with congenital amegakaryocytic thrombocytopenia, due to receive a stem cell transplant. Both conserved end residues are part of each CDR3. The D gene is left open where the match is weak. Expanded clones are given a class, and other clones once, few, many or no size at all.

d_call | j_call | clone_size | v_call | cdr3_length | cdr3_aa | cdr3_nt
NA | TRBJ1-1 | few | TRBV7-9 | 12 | CASSTHNLAAFF | TGTGCCAGCAGCACTCATAATCTGGCGGCTTTCTTT
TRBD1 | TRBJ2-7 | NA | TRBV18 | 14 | CASSLDRGGDEQYF | TGTGCCAGCTCACTCGACAGGGGCGGGGACGAGCAGTACTTC
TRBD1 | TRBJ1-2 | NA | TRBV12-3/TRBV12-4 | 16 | CASRGWGQGPRDGYTF | TGTGCCAGCCGGGGTTGGGGACAGGGACCAAGGGATGGCTACACCTTC
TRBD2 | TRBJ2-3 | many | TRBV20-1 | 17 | CSASLFRTSGRPDTQYF | TGCAGTGCTAGTCTCTTCCGGACTAGCGGGAGGCCAGATACGCAGTATTTT
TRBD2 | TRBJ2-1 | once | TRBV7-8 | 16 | CASRAWRPSGSGEQFF | TGTGCCAGCAGGGCTTGGAGGCCTAGCGGGAGCGGTGAGCAGTTCTTC
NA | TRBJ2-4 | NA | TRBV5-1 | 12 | CASSLEGDIQYF | TGCGCCAGCAGCTTGGAGGGGGACATTCAGTACTTC
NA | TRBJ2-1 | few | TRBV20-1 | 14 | CSASKRNSYNEQFF | TGCAGTGCCTCAAAGCGGAACTCCTACAATGAGCAGTTCTTC
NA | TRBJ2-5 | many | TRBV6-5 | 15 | CASSYLAGQQETQYF | TGTGCCAGCAGTTACCTTGCGGGACAGCAAGAGACCCAGTACTTC
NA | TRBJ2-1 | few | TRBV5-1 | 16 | CASSRGALRGANEQFF | TGCGCCAGCAGCCGGGGAGCGTTGCGGGGAGCTAATGAGCAGTTCTTC
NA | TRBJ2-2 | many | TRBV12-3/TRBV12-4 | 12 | CASRGDTGELFF | TGTGCCAGCAGGGGAGACACCGGGGAGCTGTTTTTT
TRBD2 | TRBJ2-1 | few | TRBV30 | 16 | CAWSGPGTSGYNEQFF | TGTGCCTGGAGTGGGCCCGGGACTAGCGGTTACAATGAGCAGTTCTTC
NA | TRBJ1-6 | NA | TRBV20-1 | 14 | CSASDNQGGSPLHF | TGCAGTGCTAGCGATAACCAGGGCGGATCACCCCTCCACTTT
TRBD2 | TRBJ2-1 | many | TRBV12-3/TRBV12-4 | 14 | CAAGTSGSSYEQFF | TGTGCCGCCGGAACTAGCGGGAGTAGTTATGAGCAGTTCTTC
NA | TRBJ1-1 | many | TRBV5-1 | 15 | CASSPNIRGFTEAFF | TGCGCCAGCAGCCCGAACATACGGGGCTTCACTGAAGCTTTCTTT
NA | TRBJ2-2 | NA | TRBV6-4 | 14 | CASSPEGNTGELFF | TGTGCCAGCAGTCCGGAGGGTAACACCGGGGAGCTGTTTTTT
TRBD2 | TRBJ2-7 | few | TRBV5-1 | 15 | CASSLVGLAGDEQYF | TGCGCCAGCAGCTTGGTAGGGCTAGCGGGAGACGAGCAGTACTTC
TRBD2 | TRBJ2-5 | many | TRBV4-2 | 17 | CASSPFSSGQNQETQYF | TGTGCCAGCAGCCCCTTTTCTAGCGGGCAGAACCAAGAGACCCAGTACTTC
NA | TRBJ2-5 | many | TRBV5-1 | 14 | CASSLGLLQETQYF | TGCGCCAGCAGCTTGGGGCTCCTCCAAGAGACCCAGTACTTC
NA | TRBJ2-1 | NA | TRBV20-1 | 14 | CSARDTTPYNEQFF | TGCAGTGCTAGAGATACAACTCCCTACAATGAGCAGTTCTTC
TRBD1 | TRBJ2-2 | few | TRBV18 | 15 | CASSRDRGVTGELFF | TGTGCCAGCTCAAGGGACAGGGGAGTCACCGGGGAGCTGTTTTTT
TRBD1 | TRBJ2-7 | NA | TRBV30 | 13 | CAWTRQGGYEQYF | TGTGCCTGGACACGACAGGGTGGCTACGAGCAGTACTTC
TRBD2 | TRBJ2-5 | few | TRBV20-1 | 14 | CSAGGLAGQETQYF | TGCAGTGCTGGCGGACTAGCGGGGCAAGAGACCCAGTACTTC
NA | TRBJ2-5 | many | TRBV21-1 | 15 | CASTSRQSYQETQYF | TGTGCCAGCACCTCTAGGCAAAGCTACCAAGAGACCCAGTACTTC
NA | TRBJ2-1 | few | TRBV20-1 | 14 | CSAIGRGPFDEQFF | TGCAGTGCGATTGGGCGGGGACCCTTCGATGAGCAGTTCTTC
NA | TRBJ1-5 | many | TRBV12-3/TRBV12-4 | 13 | CASSFGDDQPQHF | TGTGCCAGCAGCTTCGGTGATGACCAGCCCCAGCATTTT
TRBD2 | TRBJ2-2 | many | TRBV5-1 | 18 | CASSSGLAGVWNTGELFF | TGCGCCAGCAGCTCGGGACTAGCGGGAGTATGGAACACCGGGGAGCTGTTTTTT
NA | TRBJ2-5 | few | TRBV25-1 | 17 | CASSESLGRAAEETQYF | TGTGCCAGCAGTGAAAGTCTGGGACGGGCCGCGGAGGAGACCCAGTACTTC
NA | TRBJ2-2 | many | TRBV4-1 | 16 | CASSQLGEANYGELFF | TGCGCCAGCAGCCAGTTGGGGGAGGCCAATTACGGGGAGCTGTTTTTT
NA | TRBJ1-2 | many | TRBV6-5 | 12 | CASRDRNYGYTF | TGTGCCAGCAGGGACAGAAACTATGGCTACACCTTC
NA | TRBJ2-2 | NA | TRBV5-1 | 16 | CASSPLEGMNTGELFF | TGCGCCAGCAGCCCCCTTGAGGGGATGAACACCGGGGAGCTGTTTTTT
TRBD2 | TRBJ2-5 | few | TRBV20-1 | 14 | CSANSGRTQETQYF | TGCAGTGCTAACAGCGGGAGGACCCAAGAGACCCAGTACTTC
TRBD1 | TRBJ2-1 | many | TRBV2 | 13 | CATKDRLLNEQFF | TGTGCCACCAAGGACAGGTTGCTGAATGAGCAGTTCTTC
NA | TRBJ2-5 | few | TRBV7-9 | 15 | CASSPRGRPQETQYF | TGTGCCAGCAGCCCCCGGGGACGGCCGCAAGAGACCCAGTACTTC
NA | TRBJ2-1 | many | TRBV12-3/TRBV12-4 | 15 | CASSPSDSGGNEQFF | TGTGCCAGCAGTCCATCAGACAGCGGAGGCAATGAGCAGTTCTTC
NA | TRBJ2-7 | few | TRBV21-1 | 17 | CASTQRDSSGRTYEQYF | TGTGCCAGCACCCAGCGGGACTCTAGCGGGAGAACCTACGAGCAGTACTTC
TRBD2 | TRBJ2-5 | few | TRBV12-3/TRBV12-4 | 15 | CASSFLAGGEKTQYF | TGTGCCAGCAGTTTTCTAGCGGGAGGGGAGAAGACCCAGTACTTC
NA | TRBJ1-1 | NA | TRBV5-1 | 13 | CASSLVSRTEAFF | TGCGCCAGCAGCTTGGTTTCGAGGACTGAAGCTTTCTTT
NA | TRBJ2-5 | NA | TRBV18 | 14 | CASSTGAGYETQYF | TGTGCCAGCTCAACCGGCGCAGGGTACGAGACCCAGTACTTC
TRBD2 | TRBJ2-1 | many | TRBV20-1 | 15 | CSATYPSGIDNEQFF | TGCAGTGCCACCTACCCTAGCGGGATTGACAATGAGCAGTTCTTC
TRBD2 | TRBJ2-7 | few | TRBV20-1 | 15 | CSARDTGEGTYEQYF | TGCAGTGCTAGAGATACGGGGGAGGGGACCTACGAGCAGTACTTC